The 3 T cell receptor beta chains reported below all come from one sample, sequenced in a study of T cell responses to AZD1222 COVID-19 vaccine. TCRdb's copy holds only in-frame clones and misses some; the assay was immunoSEQ multiplex PCR. The sample holds approximately 100,000 clones, roughly nine tenths seen once. The specimen was peripheral blood, collected on day 0 of AZD1222 vaccination. All receptors come from an adult in good health.

The V gene is TRBV27, the J gene TRBJ2-1, with 10 bases fitting TRBD2. The CDR3 runs 17 residues. Germline V CDR1 and CDR2: MNHEY, SMNVEV (reference sequence). Trimming removed 5 bases from V and 7 bases from J; junction bases left unmatched: 14. Here the CDR3 DNA reads TGTGCCAGCAGTCTTACTCCTTCTAGCGGGGGTAGGAATGAGCAGTTCTTC. It translates to CASSLTPSSGGRNEQFF.

The chain joins TRBV15 to TRBJ1-2; D is unresolved. V was pared by 0 bases and J by 1 base, with 0 bases between. The V gene's germline CDR1 is LNHNV and CDR2 YYDKDF (reference sequence). The CDR3 has 12 residues. CDR3 protein: CATSRDNYGYTF. Written as DNA, the CDR3 is TGTGCCACCAGCAGAGATAACTATGGCTACACCTTC. The full variable domain, rest sourced from reference TRBV15 and TRBJ1-2, is DAMVIQNPRYQVTQFGKPVTLSCSQTLNHNVMYWYQQKSSQAPKLLFHYYDKDFNNEADTPDNFQSRRPNTSFCFLDIRSPGLGDTAMYLCATSRDNYGYTFGSGTRLTVV.

The count of this clone is one. This chain connects TRBV7-2 to TRBJ2-7, with 8 bases that match TRBD1. Germline values: CDR1 SGHTA, CDR2 FQGNSA. The V and J ends lost 4 bases and 6 bases, in that order; junction bases with no gene match: 8. The CDR3 totals 14 residues. Written as DNA, the CDR3 is TGTGCCAGCAGCTCAGGACAGGGTCCGGTCGAGCAGTACTTC. Translation: CASSSGQGPVEQYF.